Presented here are 3 T cell receptor beta chains from one specimen sequenced in a study of shared clonotypes between healthy human individuals. Clones were sequenced by immunoSEQ multiplex PCR, and TCRdb holds only the in-frame ones, with some missing. The table includes some 200,000 clones, approximately 70% detected once. What was sequenced was memory CD4+ T cells sorted from blood. This sample's subset: CD45RA-negative fraction. The receptors originated from a man aged 30-40 years in good health.

The CDR3 spells CASSLVQGRTGELFF. The DNA of the CDR3 is TGTGCCAGCAGCTTAGTCCAGGGGCGGACCGGGGAGCTGTTTTTT. The chain uses TRBV11-2 and TRBJ2-2; tentatively, D is TRBD1 (6 bases). CDR1 and CDR2 from the germline V gene are SGHAT and FQNNGV. V shed 1 base and J shed 5 bases, with 11 bases lying between them. The CDR3 loop spans 15 amino acids.

The chain recombines TRBV9 with TRBJ2-2; TRBD2 matches at 8 bases. The CDR3 length is 16 residues. CDR1 and CDR2 (germline): SGDLS, YYNGEE. The V gene end was trimmed by 4 bases and the J gene end by 6 bases; junction bases not matched to a gene: 11. CDR3 DNA: TGTGCCAGCAGCACCCCAGCGGGAGCGGGAGCCGGGGAGCTGTTTTTT. Its translation is CASSTPAGAGAGELFF.

The gene calls are TRBV29-1 and TRBJ1-1; no reliable D call. Per germline, CDR1 SQVTM and CDR2 ANQGSEA. Trimming left V 2 bases short and J 8 bases short, with 9 bases between. The CDR3 has 11 residues. The CDR3 sequence is CSVEMDLEAFF. The CDR3 nucleotides read TGCAGCGTTGAAATGGACCTAGAAGCTTTCTTT.